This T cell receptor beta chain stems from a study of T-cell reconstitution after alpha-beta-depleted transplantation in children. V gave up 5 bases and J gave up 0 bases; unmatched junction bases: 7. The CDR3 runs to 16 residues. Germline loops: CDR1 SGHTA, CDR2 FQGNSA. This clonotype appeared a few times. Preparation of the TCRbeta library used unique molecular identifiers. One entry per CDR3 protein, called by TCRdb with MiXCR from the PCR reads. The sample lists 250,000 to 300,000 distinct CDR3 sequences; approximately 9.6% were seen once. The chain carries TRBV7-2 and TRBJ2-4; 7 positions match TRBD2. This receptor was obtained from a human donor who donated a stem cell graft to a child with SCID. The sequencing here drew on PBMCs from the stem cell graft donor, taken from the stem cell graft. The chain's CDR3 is CASSPKRGLAKNIQYF. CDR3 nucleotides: TGTGCCAGCAGCCCGAAGCGGGGACTAGCCAAAAACATTCAGTACTTC.